A single sample gave rise to the 18 T cell receptor beta chains below, sequenced in a study of T cells in Graves' hyperthyroidism and ophthalmopathy (dated 2019 in TCRdb). The protocol used for the library was multiplex PCR. Sequencing was carried out with an Illumina HiSeq 2000. TCR beta CDR3 regions were amplified from RNA transcripts. The TCR CDR3 was subjected to a first round of RT-PCR using the HTBI primer set and the Qiagen OneStep RT-PCR kit. TCRdb applied fastp at Q25 and MiXCR to the public reads, then kept only in-frame beta chains. Rows merge per CDR3 protein into single entries with the most common DNA and genes. The sample yields about 330,000 distinct CDR3 sequences; roughly 13% were counted once. In total, the top ten clones hold roughly 33% of the sample. The sequenced sample was blood. All receptors come from a woman in her forties with Graves' ophthalmopathy.

This clonotype has ten or more counts. J is TRBJ2-1 and V is TRBV10-1; 9 bases are shared with TRBD2. The CDR3 has 16 amino acids. Germline V lookup: CDR1 WNHNN, CDR2 SYGVQD (reference sequence). J was trimmed by 7 bases and V by 3 bases; bases with no gene match: 10. CDR3 in amino acids: CASSDWGSGSGNEQFF. Written as DNA, the CDR3 is TGCGCCAGCAGTGATTGGGGTAGCGGGAGTGGGAATGAGCAGTTCTTC.

The chain is built from TRBV20-1 and TRBJ2-1; either TRBD1 or TRBD2 may supply D (6 bases each). The V gene's germline CDR1 is DFQATT and CDR2 SNEGSKA (reference sequence). This CDR3 is built from 16 residues. Trimming removed 2 bases from V and 9 bases from J, with 23 bases in between. DNA of the CDR3: TGCAGTGCTAGACCGCCGGGGACACGGCGGGGTGGTGAGCAGTTCTTC. Translation: CSARPPGTRRGGEQFF.

This clonotype was seen at least ten times. The chain employs TRBV7-9 and TRBJ2-2; TRBD2 matches 7 bases. In germline, CDR1 is SEHNR, CDR2 FQNEAQ (reference sequence). The V segment lost 0 bases and the J segment 8 bases; nucleotides outside the gene matches: 9. This CDR3 region has 16 residues. CDR3 in DNA: TGTGCCAGCAGCTTAGCGTCCTTCACAGCGGGAGGGGAGCTGTTTTTT. Residues: CASSLASFTAGGELFF. The variable domain in full, with the rest retrieved from reference TRBV7-9 and TRBJ2-2, is DTGVSQNPRHKITKRGQNVTFRCDPISEHNRLYWYRQTLGQGPEFLTYFQNEAQLEKSRLLSDRFSAERPKGSFSTLEIQRTEQGDSAMYLCASSLASFTAGGELFFGEGSRLTVL.

Many counts were recorded for this clonotype. The V gene is TRBV27, the J gene TRBJ2-1, with D unresolved. The V gene's germline CDR1 is MNHEY and CDR2 SMNVEV (reference sequence). With 3 bases removed from V and 4 bases from J, the gap between germline ends came to 13 bases. The CDR3 totals 15 residues. CDR3 sequence reads: CASSFANTEYNEQFF. In nucleotides, the CDR3 is TGTGCCAGCAGTTTTGCGAATACAGAGTACAATGAGCAGTTCTTC.

This clonotype was observed at least ten times. This chain joins TRBV6-6 and TRBJ1-2; 9 bases match TRBD1. This CDR3 has 16 amino acids. CDR1 and CDR2 from the germline V gene are MNHNY and SVGAGI (reference sequence). The J segment lost 0 bases and the V segment lost 2 bases, leaving 4 bases of the junction unmatched. The CDR3, as DNA: TGTGCCAGCAGTTACCAGGGGACAGGGACTAACTATGGCTACACCTTC. Amino acid sequence: CASSYQGTGTNYGYTF.

The V gene is TRBV5-1, the J gene TRBJ1-3, with 8 bases aligning to TRBD1. Germline V gives CDR1 SGHRS, CDR2 YFSETQ. This CDR3 spans 15 amino acids. V lost 0 bases, J lost 5 bases, and 4 bases stayed unmatched. CDR3 residues: CASSLGPGGRNTIYF. The DNA of the CDR3 is TGCGCCAGCAGCTTGGGACCAGGGGGCCGAAACACCATATATTTT.

This clonotype appeared many times. V and J are TRBV6-1 and TRBJ2-2; no clear D gene. Germline assignment: CDR1 MNHNS and CDR2 SASEGT. The V end lost 5 bases, the J end lost 1 base, and 8 bases lay between the germline ends. The CDR3 is made up of 14 amino acids. The DNA for the CDR3 is TGTGCCAGCAGTAGGAGTGAGAACACCGGGGAGCTGTTTTTT. Protein: CASSRSENTGELFF.

In its sample, this clonotype was seen many times. This chain joins TRBV2 and TRBJ1-2; no clear D. V lost 2 bases to trimming and J lost 3 bases, with 10 bases between them. Looked up from germline, CDR1 is SNHLY and CDR2 is FYNNEI. This CDR3 contains 14 residues. CDR3 in amino acids: CASSETAPYYGYTF. As DNA, the CDR3 is TGTGCCAGCAGTGAAACAGCCCCGTACTATGGCTACACCTTC.

This sequence joins TRBV6-1 and TRBJ2-7; TRBD2 agrees at 10 bases. Looked up from germline, CDR1 is MNHNS and CDR2 is SASEGT. The CDR3 runs 14 residues. Trimming at V came to 6 bases and at J to 3 bases, leaving 5 bases not matched to a gene. CDR3 bases: TGTGCCAGCAGATTTAGGACTAGCGGCTACGAGCAGTACTTC. Its translation: CASRFRTSGYEQYF.

The chain joins TRBV29-1 to TRBJ1-6, with D possibly being TRBD1 (6 bases). CDR3 length: 13 amino acids. From germline, CDR1 is SQVTM and CDR2 ANQGSEA. Between the trimmed V and J ends, which lost 4 bases and 5 bases, there was a span of 9 bases. The CDR3 sequence: CSVADRDNSPLHF. CDR3 nucleotide sequence: TGCAGCGTTGCGGACAGAGATAATTCACCCCTCCACTTT.

The chain carries TRBV20-1 and TRBJ2-3; TRBD2 agrees at 11 bases. Trimming took 3 bases from V and 4 from J; bases not matched to a gene: 15. Per the germline V gene, CDR1 is DFQATT and CDR2 is SNEGSKA (reference sequence). This CDR3 spans 18 amino acids. Here the CDR3 DNA reads TGCAGTGCTAGGGGGACTAGCGGAGCTCTTCCAAGGGCAGATACGCAGTATTTT. Residues: CSARGTSGALPRADTQYF.

This clonotype has at least ten counts. The rearrangement uses TRBV2 and TRBJ2-2; TRBD1 is a possible D gene (7 bases). With 5 bases removed from V and 6 bases from J, the gap between germline ends came to 19 bases. This CDR3 is built from 16 residues. The germline CDR1 and CDR2 sequences are SNHLY and FYNNEI. CDR3 in amino acids: CASSTNRGRRAGELFF. The CDR3 coding sequence is TGTGCCAGCAGTACCAACAGGGGAAGGAGGGCCGGGGAGCTGTTTTTT.

The V gene is TRBV11-1, the J gene TRBJ1-1; the D gene is possibly TRBD1 (5 bases). Trimming shortened V by 2 bases and J by 6 bases, and 13 bases separated the two germline ends. The CDR3 consists of 14 residues. The germline gives CDR1 SGHAT, CDR2 FQDESV (reference sequence). CDR3 DNA sequence: TGTGCCAGCAGCTTAAATATCGGGGGATCTGAAGCTTTCTTT. Protein: CASSLNIGGSEAFF.

This clonotype appeared a few times. The rearrangement uses TRBV6-2 or TRBV6-3 and TRBJ1-3; maybe TRBD1 (5 bases). V gave up 8 bases and J gave up 4 bases, with 12 bases separating them. The CDR3 loop spans 13 amino acids. CDR1 and CDR2 from the germline V gene are MNHEY and SVGEGT. CDR3 protein: CASEKGMGNTIYF. CDR3 nucleotides: TGTGCCAGCGAAAAGGGGATGGGAAACACCATATATTTT.

At least ten counts were recorded for this clonotype. The CDR3 reads CASSFSGSKLETQYF. The DNA of the CDR3 is TGTGCCAGCAGCTTCTCTGGGTCCAAGTTGGAGACCCAGTACTTC. This rearrangement joins TRBV11-2 to TRBJ2-5, with D unclear. Looked up from germline, CDR1 is SGHAT and CDR2 is FQNNGV. With 3 bases removed from V and 5 bases from J, the gap between germline ends came to 16 bases. This CDR3 region has 15 residues.

Many counts were recorded for this clonotype. V usage is TRBV11-3 and J usage is TRBJ1-1; TRBD1 matches 9 bases. This CDR3 spans 14 amino acids. With 5 bases clipped from V and 1 base from J, the junction kept 2 bases outside the gene matches. CDR1 and CDR2 (germline): SGHNT, YENEEA. The CDR3 region has the DNA TGTGCCAGCAGCCCGGGACAGGGGAACACTGAAGCTTTCTTT. Protein sequence: CASSPGQGNTEAFF.

This clonotype was picked up many times. The chain employs TRBV6-1 and TRBJ2-7, with 7 positions matching TRBD2. The CDR3 is 15 amino acids. V lost 5 bases to trimming and J lost 7 bases; unmatched junction nucleotides: 14. Per germline, CDR1 MNHNS and CDR2 SASEGT. The CDR3 DNA follows: TGTGCCAGCAGTTCCTTCCTAGGGAGGGGATTTGAGCAGTACTTC. Translating it yields CASSSFLGRGFEQYF.

The sample holds a few counts of this clonotype. This chain links TRBV6-2 or TRBV6-3 with TRBJ1-5, with TRBD1 matching over 8 bases. Per the germline V gene, CDR1 is MNHEY and CDR2 is SVGEGT. The CDR3 is made up of 19 amino acids. Trimming cost V 0 bases and J 0 bases; bases outside gene matches: 10. The CDR3 sequence is CASSYSIMTGDFSNQPQHF. The CDR3 region has the DNA TGTGCCAGCAGTTACTCCATTATGACAGGGGACTTTAGCAATCAGCCCCAGCATTTT.